This record looks at one T cell receptor (beta chain) sequence and its context. Its antigen is currently unknown. Relative to the germline gene, one junction end is altered; a read error may explain this. The sample holds other DNA sequences that translate to the same CDR3. PCR primers comprised 60 Vbeta and 13 Jbeta primers. Repertoires were generated with immunoSEQ multiplex PCR, while TCRdb's copy carries only in-frame clones and drops some. This sample has about 140,000 clones, with around 79% found just once. This sample was included in a study of cytomegalovirus exposure and HLA in healthy donors. Overall study findings and caveats: In a later analysis, HLA-associated TCR beta chains were more clonally expanded than equally common others.

The CDR3 covers 17 residues. Per germline, CDR1 SGHRS and CDR2 YFSETQ. Sequenced sample: PBMCs. The clonotype was recovered from a man in his forties or fifties in good health and CMV-seropositive. The chain has TRBV5-1 and TRBJ2-5, with 9 bases that match TRBD2. The DNA of the CDR3 is TGTGCCAGCAGCTTGGCCCTCACTAGCGGGTACATAGTGACCCAGTACTTC. Translating gives CASSLALTSGYIVTQYF.